This T cell receptor beta chain was found in a study of blood T cell repertoires in COVID-19 (dated by TCRdb to the early 2020s). Study-wide context: Samples covering the acute and convalescent phases of COVID-19 were provided by collaborators in the United States, Italy and Spain. The repertoires were released in a freely available public database intended as a resource for research on the immune response to SARS-CoV-2. The dataset comprised deeply sampled blood TCRbeta repertoires from subjects exposed to, actively infected with, or recovered from COVID-19. The prospective study material was composed of cDNA or gDNA derived from T cells, B-cell-depleted T cells, or PBMCs. The sample metadata nearly always contained a de-identified subject ID, COVID-19 status, age in years and sex. HLA class I and class II types, where available, came from metadata supplied by the sample provider rather than from assay-based typing. Samples were obtained from the ongoing ImmuneRACE study (first 160 participants) and from 1,254 subjects provided by 6 global collaborators. The paper as a whole reports these results and caveats: How much clinical and demographic metadata was included differed by source and by participant, and the metadata was provided uncurated.

From the germline V gene (reference sequence), CDR1 is DFQATT and CDR2 is SNEGSKA. From the cysteine up to the phenylalanine, the CDR3 has a length of 16 residues. Only the CDR3 DNA stays, 48 bases, in frame from base 1. Trimming leaves V shorter by 3 bases and J shorter by 5 bases, with the junction holding 15 bases beyond the gene matches. The collaborating institutions used their own protocols to collect whole blood in K2EDTA tubes. For TCRbeta analysis, collaborators shipped samples in one of three forms: frozen whole blood, isolated PBMCs, or DNA extracted from either of those sample types. TCRbeta CDR3 regions were amplified from genomic DNA using the immunoSEQ Assay, a bias-controlled multiplex PCR. Processing in the source paper ran as follows. The number of nucleated cells in each sample was estimated by amplification of reference gene primers within the assay. To quantify the absolute abundance of each unique TCRbeta CDR3 rearrangement, sequence reads were collapsed and filtered. For each sample, productive Simpson clonality was calculated as the square root of Simpson's diversity index across productive rearrangements. Held by TCRdb, this immuneACCESS table contains in-frame sequences only and omits some clones. Under half of the omission traces to an unresolved V gene where checked; the cause of the rest is unknown. The DNA was the basis for D and trimming; V, J and clone size are from that table. In all, the sample holds 250,000 to 300,000 clones, and over 70% of those were seen once. The biggest ten clones account for 2.5% to 4% of the sample.

This clone was detected a few times. Its antigen remains unidentified. One base away there is no much larger clone; base qualities are not given. This chain joins TRBV20-1 to TRBJ2-7, and 8 junctional nucleotides match TRBD2. The clonotype comes from a woman aged 80 or over with acute or convalescent COVID-19. The sample was peripheral blood. In nucleotide form, the sequence is TGCAGTGCTAGTCAGGCGGCGGGGGGCAAGAGGGACGAGCAGTACTTC. The encoded protein is CSASQAAGGKRDEQYF.